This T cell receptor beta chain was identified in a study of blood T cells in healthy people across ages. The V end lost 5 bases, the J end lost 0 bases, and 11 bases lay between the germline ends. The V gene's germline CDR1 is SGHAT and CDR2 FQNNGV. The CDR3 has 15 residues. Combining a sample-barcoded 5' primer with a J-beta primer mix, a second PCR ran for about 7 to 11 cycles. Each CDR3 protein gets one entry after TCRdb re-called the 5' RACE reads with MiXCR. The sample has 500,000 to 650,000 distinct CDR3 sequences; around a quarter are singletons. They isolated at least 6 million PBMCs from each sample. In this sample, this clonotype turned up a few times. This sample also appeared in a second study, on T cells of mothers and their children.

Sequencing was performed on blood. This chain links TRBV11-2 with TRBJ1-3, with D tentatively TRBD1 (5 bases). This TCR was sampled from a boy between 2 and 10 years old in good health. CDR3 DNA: TGTGCCAGCAGCGTGACAGCATTCTCTGGAAACACCATATATTTT. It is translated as CASSVTAFSGNTIYF.